These 27 T cell receptor beta chains came from one sample sequenced in a study of cytomegalovirus exposure and HLA in healthy donors. 60 Vbeta and 13 Jbeta primers were used in PCR. Here immunoSEQ multiplex PCR was the method, and the copy in TCRdb shows in-frame clones only, minus some. The repertoire has around 200,000 clones, under 80% of them found once; the top ten carry over 3%. The source material was PBMCs. The receptors come from a female donor in good health and CMV-seronegative.

The chain is built from TRBV9 and TRBJ2-3, with 7 nucleotides matching TRBD2. Germline CDR1 and CDR2: SGDLS and YYNGEE. This CDR3 has 14 residues. V lost 2 bases, J lost 2 bases, and 2 bases stayed unmatched. The CDR3 DNA follows: TGTGCCAGCAGCGTGAGCGGGATCACAGATACGCAGTATTTT. Its translation is CASSVSGITDTQYF.

The chain carries TRBV15 and TRBJ2-1; 10 nucleotides match TRBD2. Germline V gives CDR1 LNHNV, CDR2 YYDKDF (reference sequence). The CDR3 is 15 amino acids. V gave up 3 bases and J gave up 5 bases; unmatched junction bases: 4. CDR3 sequence (DNA): TGTGCCACCAGCAGGGCTAGCGGGGGCCACAATGAGCAGTTCTTC. It codes for CATSRASGGHNEQFF. The full variable domain, its missing parts supplied by reference TRBV15 and TRBJ2-1, is DAMVIQNPRYQVTQFGKPVTLSCSQTLNHNVMYWYQQKSSQAPKLLFHYYDKDFNNEADTPDNFQSRRPNTSFCFLDIRSPGLGDTAMYLCATSRASGGHNEQFFGPGTRLTVL.

In DNA, the CDR3 is TGTGCCAGCAGCGTTACAGGGGTCACTGAAGCTTTCTTT. This encodes CASSVTGVTEAFF. This sequence joins TRBV9 and TRBJ1-1; 7 nucleotides align to TRBD1. CDR1 and CDR2 (germline): SGDLS, YYNGEE. The V gene end was trimmed by 2 bases and the J gene end by 4 bases; junction bases not matched to a gene: 2. The CDR3 covers 13 residues.

The chain combines TRBV28 with TRBJ1-5, with D perhaps matching TRBD1 (6 bases). Germline CDR1 reads MDHEN; CDR2 reads SYDVKM. With 5 bases removed from V and 6 bases from J, the gap between germline ends came to 14 bases. CDR3 length: 14 residues. DNA for the CDR3: TGTGCCAGCAGTATAACAGGGTATATTCAGCCCCAGCATTTT. This gives the protein CASSITGYIQPQHF.

V gene TRBV18 combines with J gene TRBJ2-1; TRBD1 matches 7 bases. Germline lookup yields CDR1 KGHSH and CDR2 LQKENI. The CDR3 has 17 residues. V shed 3 bases, J shed 0 bases, and the junction held 8 bases outside the gene matches. CDR3 DNA: TGTGCCAGCTCACCTCCAACAGGGGAGAGCTCCTACAATGAGCAGTTCTTC. Its protein product is CASSPPTGESSYNEQFF.

The rearrangement joins TRBV27 to TRBJ2-7, with TRBD1 as a possible D gene (5 bases). Trimming removed 6 bases at V and 1 base at J, with 19 bases between. Germline V lookup: CDR1 MNHEY, CDR2 SMNVEV (reference sequence). The CDR3 consists of 16 residues. The CDR3 DNA reads as TGTGCCAGCAGCCTCGGCTGGCAGGGTAGGTCCTACGAGCAGTACTTC. This translates into CASSLGWQGRSYEQYF.

V usage is TRBV7-6 and J usage is TRBJ1-5; 7 bases agree with TRBD1. Trimming removed 5 bases from V and 2 bases from J; junction bases left unmatched: 12. Germline V gene data show CDR1 as SGHVS and CDR2 as FNYEAQ. CDR3 length: 17 residues. CDR3 region: CASSQTLQGDRNQPQHF. The CDR3, as DNA: TGTGCCAGCAGCCAAACTCTTCAGGGGGACCGCAATCAGCCCCAGCATTTT.

The genes are TRBV27 and TRBJ2-3; maybe TRBD2 (6 bases). V lost 7 bases and J lost 5, with 13 bases in between. In germline, CDR1 is MNHEY, CDR2 SMNVEV (reference sequence). The CDR3 runs to 13 residues. The CDR3 DNA is TGTGCCAGCACCCCGTTGGGAGGAGATACGCAGTATTTT. Encoded protein: CASTPLGGDTQYF.

The chain recombines TRBV19 with TRBJ1-2, with TRBD1 matching over 7 bases. Germline V CDR1 and CDR2: LNHDA, SQIVND (reference sequence). This CDR3 region has 14 residues. V shed 5 bases, J shed 4 bases, and the junction held 7 bases outside the gene matches. CDR3 region: CASSSEGQIYGYTF. The CDR3 nucleotides read TGTGCCAGTAGTTCAGAGGGACAGATCTATGGCTACACCTTC. Full variable domain (remainder filled in from reference TRBV19 and TRBJ1-2): DGGITQSPKYLFRKEGQNVTLSCEQNLNHDAMYWYRQDPGQGLRLIYYSQIVNDFQKGDIAEGYSVSREKKESFPLTVTSAQKNPTAFYLCASSSEGQIYGYTFGSGTRLTVV.

V gene TRBV15 combines with J gene TRBJ2-7; 7 nucleotides align to TRBD2. The CDR3 is 14 amino acids. Germline loops: CDR1 LNHNV, CDR2 YYDKDF (reference sequence). J was trimmed by 6 bases and V by 3 bases; bases with no gene match: 8. CDR3 loop: CATSSVAGTLEQYF. For the CDR3, the DNA is TGTGCCACCAGCAGCGTAGCGGGTACCCTCGAGCAGTACTTC.

V and J are TRBV2 and TRBJ1-2; D gene uncertain. CDR3 length equals 11 residues. Trimming removed 6 bases at V and 4 bases at J, with 6 bases between. In germline, CDR1 is SNHLY, CDR2 FYNNEI. CDR3 bases: TGTGCCAGCAGACAGATCTATGGCTACACCTTC. Its translation is CASRQIYGYTF.

This chain joins TRBV7-2 and TRBJ1-1; D possibly corresponds to TRBD1 (5 bases). Germline loops: CDR1 SGHTA, CDR2 FQGNSA. Trimming pared 0 bases from V and 0 bases from J, leaving 8 bases between. The CDR3 covers 15 residues. CDR3 in amino acids: CASSLASGMNTEAFF. DNA of the CDR3: TGTGCCAGCAGCTTAGCTTCAGGGATGAACACTGAAGCTTTCTTT.

V and J are TRBV7-8 and TRBJ1-4, with TRBD1 identical over 7 bases. CDR1 SGHVS and CDR2 FQNEAQ come from the germline V gene. The CDR3 spans 14 residues. V was clipped by 5 bases and J by 6 bases; unmatched bases: 6. Here the CDR3 reads CASSPDRADEKLFF. CDR3 nucleotide sequence: TGTGCCAGCAGCCCCGACAGGGCAGATGAAAAACTGTTTTTT.

The CDR3 DNA reads TGTGCCTGGATAAGGTCAGGGTTGGGGGAGCTGTTTTTT. Residues: CAWIRSGLGELFF. The V and J genes are TRBV30 and TRBJ2-2, with a weak D call TRBD1 (5 bases). Trimming took off 4 bases at V and 8 bases at J, with 14 bases between the two ends. The CDR3 runs to 13 residues. Per germline, CDR1 GTSNPN and CDR2 SVGIG (reference sequence).

The rearrangement links TRBV5-1 to TRBJ1-5, with D uncertain. Germline CDR1 is SGHRS and CDR2 is YFSETQ. The CDR3 has 15 residues. The V gene lost 0 bases and the J gene lost 1 base, with 8 bases spanning the gap. The CDR3 loop reads CASSLGGISNQPQHF. DNA for the CDR3: TGCGCCAGCAGCTTGGGAGGGATAAGCAATCAGCCCCAGCATTTT.

The chain has TRBV11-1 and TRBJ1-5; 7 bases align to TRBD1. The CDR3 totals 14 residues. Germline V gene sequence: CDR1 SGHAT, CDR2 FQDESV (reference sequence). The V gene end was trimmed by 5 bases and the J gene end by 7 bases; junction bases not matched to a gene: 8. CDR3 sequence reads: CASSPEGAHQPQHF. CDR3 sequence (DNA): TGTGCCAGCAGCCCGGAGGGGGCCCACCAGCCCCAGCATTTT.

Only one count was recorded for this clone. This rearrangement joins TRBV19 to TRBJ1-3, with 9 bases identical to TRBD1. The junction had 14 bases not matched to a gene; V was cut back by 8 bases and J by 0 bases. Germline-derived CDR1 and CDR2 are LNHDA and SQIVND (reference sequence). This CDR3 is built from 18 residues. The CDR3 bases are TGTGCCAGTCCTGCCGGCCCAGGACAGGGGCCCTCTGGAAACACCATATATTTT. Translated, it gives CASPAGPGQGPSGNTIYF. The variable domain in full, with the rest retrieved from reference TRBV19 and TRBJ1-3, is DGGITQSPKYLFRKEGQNVTLSCEQNLNHDAMYWYRQDPGQGLRLIYYSQIVNDFQKGDIAEGYSVSREKKESFPLTVTSAQKNPTAFYLCASPAGPGQGPSGNTIYFGEGSWLTVV.

V gene TRBV7-9 combines with J gene TRBJ1-1; 7 positions match TRBD1. Looked up from germline, CDR1 is SEHNR and CDR2 is FQNEAQ (reference sequence). The CDR3 length is 15 residues. V dropped 3 bases and J dropped 1; count of bases not matched to a gene: 5. The CDR3 bases are TGTGCCAGCAGCTTGAGGGGACAGAAGAACACTGAAGCTTTCTTT. Residues: CASSLRGQKNTEAFF.

This chain joins TRBV6-5 and TRBJ1-1, with D perhaps matching TRBD1 (6 bases). CDR3 size: 15 residues. Germline V gene lookup returns CDR1 MNHEY and CDR2 SVGAGI. V was trimmed by 6 bases and J by 2 bases, leaving 16 bases between them. The CDR3, as DNA: TGTGCCAGCAGACGGGCAGGGGCTCTCAACACTGAAGCTTTCTTT. Translation gives CASRRAGALNTEAFF.

J is TRBJ1-4 and V is TRBV11-2; 9 bases align to TRBD1. The germline CDR1 and CDR2 sequences are SGHAT and FQNNGV. V shed 5 bases and J 8 bases; nucleotides not matched to a gene: 9. The CDR3 runs to 15 residues. CDR3 sequence (DNA): TGTGCCAGCAGCCTCGGGACAGGGAATTTCGAAAAACTGTTTTTT. Translated, it gives CASSLGTGNFEKLFF.

This rearrangement joins TRBV5-1 to TRBJ1-1, with no clear D. V lost 5 bases and J 3 bases, leaving 17 bases between the germline ends. This CDR3 spans 15 amino acids. CDR1 SGHRS and CDR2 YFSETQ come from the germline V gene. The CDR3 nucleotides read TGCGCCAGCAGTCGGGATGGAGGGCTTTACACTGAAGCTTTCTTT. Translating gives CASSRDGGLYTEAFF.

The CDR3: CASGFQIDLAGGPKNEQFF. CDR3 nucleotides: TGTGCTAGTGGTTTTCAGATAGACCTAGCGGGGGGGCCGAAGAATGAGCAGTTCTTC. The chain uses TRBV12-5 and TRBJ2-1, with TRBD2 matching 12 bases. Trimming cost V 3 bases and J 7 bases; bases outside gene matches: 16. CDR3 length: 19 residues. In germline, CDR1 is LGHNT, CDR2 FRNRAP.

This chain connects TRBV28 to TRBJ2-5; D might be TRBD1 (5 bases). The better agreement between TRBJ2-7 and the DNA end casts doubt on the J call. The CDR3 extends over 14 amino acids. Germline loops: CDR1 MDHEN, CDR2 SYDVKM. CDR3 in DNA: TGTGCCAGCAGTTTCGTACAGGAGAACTACGAGCAGTACTTC. Translated, it gives CASSFVQENYEQYF.

V gene TRBV6-5 combines with J gene TRBJ1-1, with 7 bases matching TRBD1. The CDR3 consists of 15 residues. CDR1 MNHEY and CDR2 SVGAGI come from the germline V gene. The J segment lost 2 bases and the V segment lost 6 bases, leaving 9 bases of the junction unmatched. The chain's CDR3 is CASSHVRGANTEAFF. The CDR3, as DNA: TGTGCCAGCAGCCACGTCAGGGGGGCCAACACTGAAGCTTTCTTT.

V usage is TRBV13 and J usage is TRBJ2-2; 7 bases fit TRBD1. The CDR3 length is 15 residues. J was trimmed by 3 bases and V by 3 bases; bases with no gene match: 4. Germline values: CDR1 PRHDT, CDR2 FYEKMQ (reference sequence). CDR3 region: CASSFDRADTGELFF. The CDR3 region has the DNA TGTGCCAGCAGCTTTGACAGGGCTGACACCGGGGAGCTGTTTTTT.

This clone has a handful of counts. The J gene is TRBJ2-7, the V gene TRBV5-1; 9 nucleotides align to TRBD1. J gave up 3 bases and V 2 bases, and 9 bases lay outside the gene matches. Germline CDR1 and CDR2: SGHRS and YFSETQ. CDR3 size: 16 residues. The CDR3 region has the DNA TGCGCCAGCAGCTTTCCCCGGACAGGGGATATCTACGAGCAGTACTTC. Its protein is CASSFPRTGDIYEQYF.

The chain links TRBV7-9 to TRBJ2-1; D is possibly TRBD1 (6 bases). The ends were cut back, 5 bases at V and 2 bases at J, with 10 bases in the middle. Germline-derived CDR1 and CDR2 are SEHNR and FQNEAQ (reference sequence). This CDR3 region has 14 residues. The CDR3 nucleotides read TGTGCCAGCAGCAAGGACAGTGCCTACAATGAGCAGTTCTTC. It encodes CASSKDSAYNEQFF.